The clone carrying this T cell receptor beta chain has a count of ten or more. The target antigen is unknown. The sample belongs to a study of T cells in Graves' hyperthyroidism and ophthalmopathy. Newly diagnosed hyperthyroidism patients aged 18 to 65 years had disease lasting under 2 months. Each diagnosis was grounded in clinical symptoms, serum thyroxine and TRAb, thyroid ultrasound, and orbital computed tomography. PBMCs were collected from an approximately 10 ml volume of fresh peripheral blood. Study-wide findings and caveats: Most expanded thyroid clonotypes above 0.001 also appeared in blood.

The CDR3 regions of TCR beta were amplified from RNA transcripts. The HTBI primer set was used in a first-round RT-PCR of the TCR CDR3. TCRdb processed the multiplex PCR reads anew with MiXCR; each CDR3 protein has one entry. The table includes roughly 800,000 distinct CDR3 sequences, about 38% detected once. This CDR3 spans 15 amino acids. Trimming removed 1 base from V and 6 bases from J, with 16 bases in between. Germline V gene sequence: CDR1 SGHTA, CDR2 FQGNSA. This chain links TRBV7-2 with TRBJ2-7; D not certain. Sample: blood. The receptor comes from a man between 18 and 29 years old with Graves' hyperthyroidism. CDR3 sequence reads: CASSLEGSKAREQYF. CDR3 coding DNA: TGTGCCAGCAGCTTAGAAGGTAGCAAGGCCCGCGAGCAGTACTTC.